A single sample gave rise to the 24 T cell receptor beta chains below, sequenced in a study of blood T cell repertoires in COVID-19 (dated by TCRdb to about 2020). The protocol used for the library was the immunoSEQ multiplex PCR assay. TCRdb retrieved this table from immuneACCESS and kept in-frame rearrangements only. Not all clones are present; in checked studies, unresolved V genes account for under half, and no reason is known for the remainder. Recorded for this sample are about 200,000 clones; approximately 81% of them occurred a single time. Of the sample, 4.5% to 5% falls within the top ten clones. The sequenced sample was peripheral blood. All receptors derive from a woman aged 80 or older with acute or convalescent COVID-19.

This clone was seen more than once but under ten times. This chain uses TRBV19 with TRBJ1-2; TRBD1 might be the D (6 bases). The V end lost 5 bases, the J end lost 4 bases, and 14 bases lay between the germline ends. The CDR3 has 14 amino acids. CDR1 and CDR2 (germline): LNHDA, SQIVND (reference sequence). The CDR3 sequence: CASSPLHRAYGYTF. CDR3 DNA sequence: TGTGCCAGTAGTCCCCTCCACAGGGCCTATGGCTACACCTTC.

Only a few counts were recorded for this clone. The rearrangement joins TRBV5-1 to TRBJ1-2; D is perhaps TRBD1 (5 bases). Trimming shortened V by 9 bases and J by 1 base, and 16 bases separated the two germline ends. Germline CDR1 reads SGHRS; CDR2 reads YFSETQ. This CDR3 has 14 residues. The CDR3: CATSQGFSNYGYTF. CDR3 sequence (DNA): TGCGCCACCTCTCAGGGCTTCAGTAACTATGGCTACACCTTC.

This chain links TRBV5-1 with TRBJ2-1; tentative D call: TRBD2 (6 bases). The ends were cut back, 4 bases at V and 10 bases at J, with 15 bases in the middle. Germline V gene sequence: CDR1 SGHRS, CDR2 YFSETQ. The CDR3 is made up of 13 amino acids. CDR3: CASSRDSPTEQFF. CDR3 DNA: TGCGCCAGCAGCAGGGACTCTCCCACAGAGCAGTTCTTC. Full variable domain (outside the CDR3, taken from reference TRBV5-1 and TRBJ2-1): KAGVTQTPRYLIKTRGQQVTLSCSPISGHRSVSWYQQTPGQGLQFLFEYFSETQRNKGNFPGRFSGRQFSNSRSEMNVSTLELGDSALYLCASSRDSPTEQFFGPGTRLTVL.

This chain joins TRBV9 and TRBJ1-1, with D perhaps TRBD1 (5 bases). Germline V gene lookup returns CDR1 SGDLS and CDR2 YYNGEE. There are 13 residues in the CDR3. V shed 7 bases and J shed 3 bases, with 13 bases lying between them. The DNA for the CDR3 is TGTGCCAGCGGCCCTCAGACAGACACTGAAGCTTTCTTT. This codes for CASGPQTDTEAFF.

The sample holds one count of this clone. This chain links TRBV2 with TRBJ2-5; 10 bases fit TRBD2. The CDR3 is 15 amino acids. In germline, CDR1 is SNHLY, CDR2 FYNNEI. V lost 4 bases and J lost 1; bases outside the gene matches: 3. This CDR3 reads CASSAGLAVQETQYF. The CDR3, as DNA: TGTGCCAGCAGTGCCGGACTAGCGGTCCAAGAGACCCAGTACTTC.

The chain recombines TRBV7-2 with TRBJ1-4; D might be TRBD1 (6 bases). Per the germline V gene, CDR1 is SGHTA and CDR2 is FQGNSA. The V gene lost 5 bases and the J gene lost 8 bases, with 18 bases spanning the gap. This CDR3 region has 15 residues. The CDR3 is CASSPESGGWEKLFF. The CDR3 nucleotides read TGTGCCAGCAGCCCGGAGTCGGGGGGCTGGGAAAAACTGTTTTTT.

The rearrangement joins TRBV19 to TRBJ2-5; 8 bases are shared with TRBD1. Trimming at V came to 4 bases and at J to 4 bases, leaving 8 bases not matched to a gene. From germline, CDR1 is LNHDA and CDR2 SQIVND (reference sequence). The CDR3 extends over 15 amino acids. This CDR3 is CASSRTDRARETQYF. In nucleotides, the CDR3 is TGTGCCAGTAGTAGGACGGACAGGGCCAGAGAGACCCAGTACTTC.

The rearrangement joins TRBV7-2 to TRBJ2-1; 9 bases line up with TRBD2. Trimming took 4 bases from V and 3 from J; bases not matched to a gene: 4. This CDR3 contains 15 residues. In germline, CDR1 is SGHTA, CDR2 FQGNSA. For the CDR3, the DNA is TGTGCCAGCAGCTCCGGGACTAGCCGCTACAATGAGCAGTTCTTC. Protein: CASSSGTSRYNEQFF.

The chain combines TRBV4-3 with TRBJ2-7; 10 nucleotides align to TRBD2. V shed 0 bases, J shed 2 bases, and the junction held 13 bases outside the gene matches. The CDR3 consists of 19 residues. The germline CDR1 and CDR2 sequences are LGHNA and YSLEER. The CDR3 sequence is CASSQDRPGSSGRPYEQYF. CDR3 coding DNA: TGCGCCAGCAGCCAAGATCGGCCTGGCAGTAGCGGGAGGCCCTACGAGCAGTACTTC.

This chain connects TRBV4-3 to TRBJ1-5; D may be TRBD1 (5 bases). Germline loops: CDR1 LGHNA, CDR2 YSLEER. V was shortened by 1 base and J by 0 bases, with 16 bases between the two germline ends. This CDR3 is 18 amino acids long. CDR3 sequence (DNA): TGCGCCAGCAGCCAAGCCTTGACAGAAAGTTATAGCAATCAGCCCCAGCATTTT. Its protein product is CASSQALTESYSNQPQHF.

The chain couples TRBV7-2 to TRBJ2-2; 14 nucleotides align to TRBD2. The CDR3 loop spans 17 amino acids. With V trimmed by 2 bases and J by 7 bases, 6 bases remained unmatched. Germline V lookup: CDR1 SGHTA, CDR2 FQGNSA. CDR3 DNA: TGTGCCAGCAGCTTATTGGGACTAGCGGGGGTTAACGGGGAGCTGTTTTTT. Translating gives CASSLLGLAGVNGELFF.

There are a few counts of this clone. The V gene is TRBV7-8, the J gene TRBJ1-2; TRBD1 is a possible D gene (5 bases). Germline CDR1 reads SGHVS; CDR2 reads FQNEAQ. The CDR3 loop spans 14 amino acids. V lost 1 base and J 8 bases, leaving 14 bases between the germline ends. The CDR3 nucleotides read TGTGCCAGCAGCTTAGAGTATCAGGGTATAGGCTACACCTTC. It is translated as CASSLEYQGIGYTF.

This clone was counted between two and nine times. The chain couples TRBV11-3 to TRBJ2-3, with D possibly TRBD2 on 6 matching bases. Trimming cost V 5 bases and J 6 bases, with 15 bases left between them. CDR3 size: 14 residues. Per germline, CDR1 SGHNT and CDR2 YENEEA. The DNA of the CDR3 is TGTGCCAGCAGCCGAAGGGACTTTTCGGATACGCAGTATTTT. It encodes CASSRRDFSDTQYF.

The chain couples TRBV28 to TRBJ1-6, with a possible D match to TRBD1 (6 bases). V was clipped by 11 bases and J by 14 bases, with 25 bases between them. This CDR3 is built from 14 residues. Germline V CDR1 and CDR2: MDHEN, SYDVKM. CDR3 coding DNA: TGTGCCGCATCACAAACAGGGTACCTTTGGACCCTCCACTTT. Amino acid sequence: CAASQTGYLWTLHF.

This chain joins TRBV6-2 or TRBV6-3 and TRBJ1-2, with D perhaps TRBD1 (6 bases). CDR3 size: 14 residues. Germline values: CDR1 MNHEY, CDR2 SVGEGT. V gave up 2 bases and J gave up 3 bases, with 10 bases separating them. The CDR3 loop is CASSYRGSHYGYTF. The CDR3 DNA is TGTGCCAGCAGTTACAGGGGGTCCCACTATGGCTACACCTTC.

The chain links TRBV12-5 to TRBJ2-1, with 7 nucleotides matching TRBD2. The CDR3 length is 18 residues. V lost 0 bases and J lost 3; bases outside the gene matches: 11. Germline values: CDR1 LGHNT, CDR2 FRNRAP. The CDR3 here is CASGLVLSSGALYNEQFF. CDR3 bases: TGTGCTAGTGGTTTGGTACTATCTAGCGGAGCCCTCTACAATGAGCAGTTCTTC.

This chain links TRBV6-2 or TRBV6-3 with TRBJ1-2, with 9 bases fitting TRBD1. Germline CDR1 is MNHEY and CDR2 is SVGEGT. J gave up 4 bases and V 6 bases, and 21 bases lay outside the gene matches. The CDR3 length is 19 residues. DNA for the CDR3: TGTGCCAGCAGCCGAATCGATCCGGGACAGGGAATTCCTACCTATGGCTACACCTTC. This encodes CASSRIDPGQGIPTYGYTF.

V is TRBV5-4 and J is TRBJ2-7, with D unresolved. Per germline, CDR1 SGHNT and CDR2 YYREEE (reference sequence). The CDR3 extends over 14 amino acids. V dropped 0 bases and J dropped 3 bases, with 10 bases sitting between them. In DNA, the CDR3 is TGTGCCAGCAGCTTGGAAAGTAGTAGCTACGAGCAGTACTTC. This sequence encodes CASSLESSSYEQYF.

The V and J genes are TRBV18 and TRBJ1-5; tentative D call: TRBD1 (5 bases). The V gene's germline CDR1 is KGHSH and CDR2 LQKENI. The V gene lost 3 bases and the J gene lost 6 bases, with 9 bases spanning the gap. CDR3 size: 13 residues. The CDR3 coding sequence is TGTGCCAGCTCACCCGGGGGAGGTCAGCCCCAGCATTTT. This codes for CASSPGGGQPQHF.

Only a few counts were recorded for this clone. The V call is TRBV2, the J call TRBJ2-7; D unclear. Germline lookup yields CDR1 SNHLY and CDR2 FYNNEI. This CDR3 is built from 12 residues. V lost 8 bases and J lost 2, with 10 bases in between. CDR3 coding DNA: TGTGCCAGCTTCGTTTCAGCCTACGAGCAGTACTTC. Translated: CASFVSAYEQYF.

The chain has TRBV18 and TRBJ1-1; D not resolved. Looked up from germline, CDR1 is KGHSH and CDR2 is LQKENI. Trimming shortened V by 6 bases and J by 3 bases, and 14 bases separated the two germline ends. The CDR3 covers 14 residues. The CDR3 DNA reads TGTGCCAGCTCTCTTTCCGCAAGCGACACTGAAGCTTTCTTT. Translating it yields CASSLSASDTEAFF.

The chain links TRBV9 to TRBJ2-7, with D possibly TRBD2 on 6 matching bases. CDR3 length equals 15 residues. CDR1 is SGDLS, CDR2 YYNGEE, per germline. V was clipped by 0 bases and J by 4 bases, with 14 bases between them. The CDR3 DNA sequence: TGTGCCAGCAGCGTAGAGGCTAGCGCGGTTTACGAGCAGTACTTC. Protein sequence: CASSVEASAVYEQYF.

J is TRBJ2-2 and V is TRBV7-9, with no clear D. V lost 7 bases and J 5 bases, leaving 5 bases between the germline ends. Germline CDR1 SEHNR, CDR2 FQNEAQ (reference sequence). This CDR3 is built from 11 residues. The CDR3 here is CASKSTGELFF. The CDR3 coding sequence is TGTGCCAGCAAATCTACCGGGGAGCTGTTTTTT.

The rearrangement uses TRBV2 and TRBJ1-6; D is unclear. Germline V gene lookup returns CDR1 SNHLY and CDR2 FYNNEI. There are 12 residues in the CDR3. Trimming took off 3 bases at V and 10 bases at J, with 7 bases between the two ends. The CDR3 reads CASSDPESPLHF. The CDR3 region has the DNA TGTGCCAGCAGTGATCCAGAATCACCCCTCCACTTT.